A selection of T cell receptor beta chains follows, all from one sample in a study of shared clonotypes between healthy human individuals. The table came from immunoSEQ multiplex PCR; TCRdb's copy has only in-frame clones and leaves some out. Found here are around 300,000 clones, roughly 84% of them singletons; the top ten hold 15% to 20%. Sequences were obtained from memory CD8+ T cells sorted from blood. The receptors stem from a man aged 18 to 30 in good health. Both conserved end residues are part of each CDR3. D genes are given only for firm matches. The size field is filled for only some rows; it gives once, few, many or a size class.

D,size,V,J,DNA,CDR3
-,-,TRBV9,TRBJ2-5,TGTGCCAGCAGCGTAGGGAGGGGCGAGGGAAGTGTAGAGACCCAGTACTTC,CASSVGRGEGSVETQYF
TRBD2,few,TRBV27,TRBJ2-1,TGTGCCAGCAGTTCACTAGCGTTCCCTGGATATGAGCAGTTCTTC,CASSSLAFPGYEQFF
-,-,TRBV1,TRBJ2-4,TGCACCAGCAGCCAAGAAAAGCGGGAGAGTCCCCGAGTCACCAAAAACATTCAGTACTTC,CTSSQEKRESPRVTKNIQYF
-,-,TRBV5-4,TRBJ2-5,TGTGCCAGCAGCCGGATGCGGCTGGCCGAGACCCAGTACTTC,CASSRMRLAETQYF
-,-,TRBV7-9,TRBJ1-3,TGTGCCAGCAGGGACGGACAGTCAGGAAACACCATATATTTT,CASRDGQSGNTIYF
TRBD2,-,TRBV7-2,TRBJ2-5,TGTGCCAGCAGCTCCGCCGGGGGGGCCCAAGAGACCCAGTACTTC,CASSSAGGAQETQYF
TRBD2,-,TRBV4-2,TRBJ2-7,TGTGCCAGCAGCCAAGTTTTGGCGGGGGGGTCCTACGAGCAGTACTTC,CASSQVLAGGSYEQYF
-,-,TRBV6-1,TRBJ2-7,TGTGCCAGCAGTGCGTACAGGCAAACCCCCTCCTACGAGCAGTACTTC,CASSAYRQTPSYEQYF
TRBD1,-,TRBV7-9,TRBJ1-2,TGTGCCAGCAGCCAACGGACAGGATCGAACTATGGCTACACCTTC,CASSQRTGSNYGYTF
-,-,TRBV13,TRBJ1-1,TGTGCCAGCAGCAGTTTCGAGGGGCCGACTGAAGCTTTCTTT,CASSSFEGPTEAFF
-,-,TRBV5-6,TRBJ2-7,TGTGCCAGCAGCTCCGTTACCGGGCCCGAGTTC,CASSSVTGPEF
-,-,TRBV7-2,TRBJ2-7,TGTGCCAGCAGCTCTAGGAGGGGCAGGGGGTACGAGCAGTACTTC,CASSSRRGRGYEQYF
-,-,TRBV4-1,TRBJ2-7,TGCGCCAGCAGCCAAGATATACAGCTCTCCTACGAGCAGTACTTC,CASSQDIQLSYEQYF
-,-,TRBV30,TRBJ2-2,TGTGCCTGGAGAATCGGACAGCGGAACACCGGGGAGCTGTTTTTT,CAWRIGQRNTGELFF
TRBD2,-,TRBV4-3,TRBJ2-1,TGCGCCAGCAGCCAAGATCATAGCGGGAGGGCGGATGAGCAGTTCTTC,CASSQDHSGRADEQFF
-,-,TRBV7-9,TRBJ2-3,TGTGCCAGCGTACTAGGGACGGATACGCAGTATTTT,CASVLGTDTQYF
TRBD1,once,TRBV28,TRBJ1-4,TGTGCCAGCAGTTTGGCCACCGGGACAGGGGGCGAAATAGGCGAAAAACTGTTTTTT,CASSLATGTGGEIGEKLFF
TRBD2,-,TRBV7-6,TRBJ2-7,TGTGCCAGCAGCCTCATCTCGGGCGGGGGAGGCGAGCAGTACTTC,CASSLISGGGGEQYF
-,-,TRBV5-6,TRBJ1-6,TGTGCCAGCAGCTTGGGTGGGGCGAATAATTCACCCCTCCACTTT,CASSLGGANNSPLHF
-,-,TRBV7-9,TRBJ1-2,TGTGCCAGCAGCTCACAGACAGGTAACTATGGCTACACCTTC,CASSSQTGNYGYTF
TRBD2,-,TRBV4-1,TRBJ2-5,TGCGCCAGCAGCGTCGCGGGAGTCCAAGAGACCCAGTACTTC,CASSVAGVQETQYF
TRBD2,-,TRBV6-1,TRBJ2-1,TGTGCCAGCAGTGAAAGGAGCGGGGGTTACTACAATGAGCAGTTCTTC,CASSERSGGYYNEQFF
-,-,TRBV6-6,TRBJ1-6,TGTGCCGCCAGCCTCCCTGGAAATAATTCACCCCTCCACTTT,CAASLPGNNSPLHF
-,-,TRBV5-8,TRBJ1-6,TGTGCCAGCAGCTTGGAGGGATCCCTCTATAATTCACCCCTCCACTTT,CASSLEGSLYNSPLHF
TRBD2,-,TRBV7-9,TRBJ2-5,TGTGCCAGCAGCCGGGGACTAGCGGGAGACCATATCCCCGAAGAGACCCAGTACTTC,CASSRGLAGDHIPEETQYF
-,few,TRBV5-1,TRBJ1-1,TGCGCCACCCGAGGGGCGCGGGAGACTGAAGCTTTCTTT,CATRGARETEAFF